This T cell receptor beta chain was identified in a study of T-cell reconstitution after alpha-beta-depleted transplantation in children. Germline loops: CDR1 SGHVS, CDR2 FNYEAQ. J gave up 1 base and V 5 bases, and 11 bases lay outside the gene matches. This CDR3 comprises 18 residues. TCRbeta library construction was performed incorporating unique molecular identifiers. From the PCR reads, TCRdb called clonotypes with MiXCR, one entry per CDR3 protein. Of 190,000 or so distinct CDR3 sequences listed, 6.5% to 7.5% are singletons. The input for sequencing was PBMCs from the stem cell graft donor, taken from the stem cell graft. The chain recombines TRBV7-6 with TRBJ2-1; 10 nucleotides agree with TRBD1. The receptor was isolated from a human donor who donated a stem cell graft to a child with Wiskott-Aldrich syndrome. DNA for the CDR3: TGTGCCAGCAGCCACCGGGACAGGGGTAAAAGGTCCTACAATGAGCAGTTCTTC. Translating it yields CASSHRDRGKRSYNEQFF.